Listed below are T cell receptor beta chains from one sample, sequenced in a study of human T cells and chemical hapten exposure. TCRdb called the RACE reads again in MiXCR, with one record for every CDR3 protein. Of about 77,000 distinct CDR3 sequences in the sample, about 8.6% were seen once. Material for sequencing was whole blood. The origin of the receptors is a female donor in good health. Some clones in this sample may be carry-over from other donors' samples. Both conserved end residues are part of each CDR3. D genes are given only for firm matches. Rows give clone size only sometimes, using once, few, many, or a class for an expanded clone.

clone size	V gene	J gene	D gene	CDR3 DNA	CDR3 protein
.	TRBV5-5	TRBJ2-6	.	TGTGCCAGCAGCCTCTCGGCAGGGGCTGGGGCCAACGTCCTGACTTTC	CASSLSAGAGANVLTF
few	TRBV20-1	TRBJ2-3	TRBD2	TGCAGTGCTAGAGACCCGGGAGGCCAGCGGGGCACAGATACGCAGTATTTT	CSARDPGGQRGTDTQYF
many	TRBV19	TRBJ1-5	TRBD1	TGTGCCAGTAGTCTGTCAGGGGGTCAGCCCCAGCATTTT	CASSLSGGQPQHF
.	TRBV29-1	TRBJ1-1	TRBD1	TGCAGCGTAAAACAGGGGGCGGTCGGGGACACTGAAGCTTTCTTT	CSVKQGAVGDTEAFF
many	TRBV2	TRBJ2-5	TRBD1	TGTGCCAGCAGCGTGGGACAGGGGACATTGGGGGTGTCGGAGACCCAGTACTTC	CASSVGQGTLGVSETQYF
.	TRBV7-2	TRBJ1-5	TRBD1	TGTGCCAGCAGAGACAGGGCTAATCAGCCCCAGCATTTT	CASRDRANQPQHF
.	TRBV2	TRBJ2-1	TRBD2	TGTGCCAGCAGTGGTCTAGCGGGGGGGCCTGGGCAGTTCTTC	CASSGLAGGPGQFF
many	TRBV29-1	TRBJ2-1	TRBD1	TGCAGCGTCGGAAACCGGGACAGGGGAAATGGTGAGCAGTTCTTC	CSVGNRDRGNGEQFF
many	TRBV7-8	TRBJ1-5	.	TGTGCCAGCAGCTTTTCAGGTCAGCCCCAGCATTTT	CASSFSGQPQHF
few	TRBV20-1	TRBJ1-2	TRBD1	TGCAGTGCTAGTGAGGGGGCTAACGGCTACACCTTC	CSASEGANGYTF
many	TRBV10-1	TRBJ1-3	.	TGCGCCAGCAATGGTCCTCCTTCCTTGAGCTCTGGAAACACCATATATTTT	CASNGPPSLSSGNTIYF
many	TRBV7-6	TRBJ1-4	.	TGTGCCAGCAGCACCCACGGGGGAGCTAATGAAAAACTGTTTTTT	CASSTHGGANEKLFF
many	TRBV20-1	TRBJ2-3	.	TGCAGTGCTAGAGACGCGACGCTAGCAGCAGATACGCAGTATTTT	CSARDATLAADTQYF
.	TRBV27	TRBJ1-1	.	TGTGCCAGCAGTTTAGGAGATAACACTGAAGCTTTCTTT	CASSLGDNTEAFF
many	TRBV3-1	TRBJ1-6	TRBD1	TGTGCCAGCAGCCAAGGAGGGGGACAGGGTGGATCACCCCTCCACTTT	CASSQGGGQGGSPLHF
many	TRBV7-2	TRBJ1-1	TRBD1	TGTGCCAGCAGCGTCGGACAGGGTAGAACTGAAGCTTTCTTT	CASSVGQGRTEAFF
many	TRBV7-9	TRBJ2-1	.	TGTGCCAGCAGCTCTGGCGGGTTAGAGGTTCACTTC	CASSSGGLEVHF
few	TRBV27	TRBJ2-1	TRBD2	TGTGCCAGCAGTTTAAGAGCGGGGGGCAGCGATGAGCAGTTCTTC	CASSLRAGGSDEQFF
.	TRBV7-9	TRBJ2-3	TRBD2	TGTGCCAGCAGCCACTCGGGTAGCGGGGTTAGCACAGATACGCAGTATTTT	CASSHSGSGVSTDTQYF
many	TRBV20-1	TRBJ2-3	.	TGCAGTGCTAGAGGGGCCCCGGATACGCAGTATTTT	CSARGAPDTQYF
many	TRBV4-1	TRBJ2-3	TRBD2	TGCGCCAGCAGCCAAGACTTCCGGGGGGGCACAGATACGCAGTATTTT	CASSQDFRGGTDTQYF
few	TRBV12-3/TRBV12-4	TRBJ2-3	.	TGTGCCAGCGGCCCATCCTCGGGACAAACGCAGTATTTT	CASGPSSGQTQYF
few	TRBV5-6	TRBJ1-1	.	TGTGCCAGCAGCGGGTACCCACCTGAAGCTTTCTTT	CASSGYPPEAFF
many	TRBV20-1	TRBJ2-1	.	TGCAGTGCTAGAGATTCACGTGACTACAATGAGCAGTTCTTC	CSARDSRDYNEQFF
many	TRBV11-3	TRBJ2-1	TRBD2	TGTGCCAGCAGCCGGGCGTGGCAACGGGGGGGTAACAATGAGCAGTTCTTC	CASSRAWQRGGNNEQFF
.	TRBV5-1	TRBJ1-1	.	TGCGCCAGCAGCTTGGTAGTCAGGGACACTGAAGCTTTCTTT	CASSLVVRDTEAFF
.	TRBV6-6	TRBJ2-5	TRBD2	TGTGCCAGCAGTTACGGAGGCACTAGCGGGGGGTCCCAAGAGACCCAGTACTTC	CASSYGGTSGGSQETQYF
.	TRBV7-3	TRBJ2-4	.	TGTGCCAGCAGCTACGGGACAGCCAAAAACATTCAGTACTTC	CASSYGTAKNIQYF